One and the same sample provided the 13 T cell receptor beta chains below, sequenced in a study of identical twins (dated by TCRdb to 2016 to 2017). Library generation was performed with 5' RACE. The reads were generated on an Illumina HiSeq 2000. Through fastp at Q25 and MiXCR, TCRdb rebuilt clones from the public reads, retaining in-frame beta chains. Rows are unified per CDR3 protein, each entry keeping the most common DNA and genes. The sample has hundreds of thousands of distinct CDR3 sequences on record, 10% to 15% of them singletons. 1.5% to 2% of the sample belongs to the ten largest clones. This sample also appeared in a second study, on yellow fever vaccine responses in identical twins.

Specimen: PBMCs. These TCRs come from a woman between 18 and 29 years old in good health.

V and J are TRBV20-1 and TRBJ2-7; 7 bases map to TRBD2. V was pared by 3 bases and J by 2 bases, with 7 bases of the junction left unmatched. This CDR3 has 14 residues. Germline V gene lookup returns CDR1 DFQATT and CDR2 SNEGSKA (reference sequence). CDR3 nucleotides: TGCAGTGCTAGTATCGCAGGGACTACCTACGAGCAGTACTTC. Its protein product is CSASIAGTTYEQYF.

This sequence joins TRBV20-1 and TRBJ2-1; 10 bases match TRBD2. Germline V CDR1 and CDR2: DFQATT, SNEGSKA (reference sequence). Trimming at V came to 4 bases and at J to 4 bases, leaving 10 bases not matched to a gene. This CDR3 is 16 amino acids long. DNA of the CDR3: TGCAGTGCTACCCGCCGGACTAGCGGAGATTACAATGAGCAGTTCTTC. Protein product: CSATRRTSGDYNEQFF.

V is TRBV6-5 and J is TRBJ1-2, with a tentative D call TRBD1 (6 bases). The V gene's germline CDR1 is MNHEY and CDR2 SVGAGI. The V gene lost 2 bases and the J gene lost 7 bases, with 20 bases spanning the gap. The CDR3 loop spans 16 amino acids. CDR3 nucleotides: TGTGCCAGCAGTTACAACCCCTCGGGGGGGCTAAGTGGCTACACCTTC. Translating gives CASSYNPSGGLSGYTF.

This rearrangement joins TRBV7-6 to TRBJ1-3, with D possibly TRBD1 on 5 matching bases. Germline loops: CDR1 SGHVS, CDR2 FNYEAQ. Between the trimmed V and J ends, which lost 7 bases and 3 bases, there was a span of 16 bases. The CDR3 loop spans 15 amino acids. CDR3 DNA sequence: TGTGCCAGCACCGAAGGGCAGGGTGATGGAAACACCATATATTTT. As protein: CASTEGQGDGNTIYF.

This clonotype came up many times. This chain uses TRBV7-9 with TRBJ1-1; D not certain. The CDR3 runs to 14 residues. V was clipped by 5 bases and J by 1 base, with 11 bases between them. CDR1 is SEHNR, CDR2 FQNEAQ, per germline (reference sequence). This chain's CDR3 is CASSLRGENTEAFF. CDR3 bases: TGTGCCAGCAGCCTCCGGGGAGAGAACACTGAAGCTTTCTTT.

This clonotype came up many times. This rearrangement joins TRBV4-1 to TRBJ2-1; no clear D. This CDR3 is built from 10 residues. V was pared by 8 bases and J by 5 bases, with 4 bases between. The germline CDR1 and CDR2 sequences are MGHRA and YSYEKL. In nucleotides, the CDR3 is TGCGCCAGCCCTGACAATGAGCAGTTCTTC. This sequence encodes CASPDNEQFF.

This clonotype was seen at least ten times. This chain uses TRBV24-1 with TRBJ2-1; TRBD2 might be the D (6 bases). This CDR3 region has 14 residues. Deletions cut 5 bases from V and 0 bases from J, with 7 bases between. Germline assignment: CDR1 KGHDR and CDR2 SFDVKD. The CDR3 sequence: CATSVGGSYNEQFF. The CDR3 DNA follows: TGTGCCACCAGTGTGGGGGGCTCCTACAATGAGCAGTTCTTC.

This clonotype was observed a few times. This chain joins TRBV15 and TRBJ2-7; D call uncertain. Germline assignment: CDR1 LNHNV and CDR2 YYDKDF (reference sequence). The CDR3 is made up of 14 amino acids. V was trimmed by 5 bases and J by 4 bases, leaving 15 bases between them. The CDR3 DNA is TGTGCCACCAGCTCCTTGGGTCAAGGATACGAGCAGTACTTC. Translation: CATSSLGQGYEQYF.

This clonotype was seen repeatedly, ten times or more. Written as DNA, the CDR3 is TGCAGTGCTAGATCGCTCGGGAGGGAAAAACTGTTTTTT. Translated, it gives CSARSLGREKLFF. The genes are TRBV20-1 and TRBJ1-4; D unresolved. This CDR3 region has 13 residues. The V gene's germline CDR1 is DFQATT and CDR2 SNEGSKA (reference sequence). Trimming left V 2 bases short and J 8 bases short, with 12 bases between.

The chain uses TRBV10-1 and TRBJ2-3; TRBD2 matches 8 bases. The CDR3 has 12 residues. V dropped 8 bases and J dropped 8; count of bases not matched to a gene: 6. Germline assignment: CDR1 WNHNN and CDR2 SYGVQD (reference sequence). The CDR3 reads CASSGGSLTQYF. DNA for the CDR3: TGCGCCAGCTCGGGGGGGTCCCTTACGCAGTATTTT.

This clonotype has only one observation. The chain links TRBV3-1 to TRBJ2-1; 9 bases map to TRBD1. Germline trimming cut 1 base from V and 6 bases from J; bases unmatched to any gene: 16. Germline CDR1 reads LGHDT; CDR2 reads YNNKEL (reference sequence). This CDR3 has 19 amino acids. CDR3 amino acids: CASSQALSIWDRVGNEQFF. The CDR3 DNA follows: TGTGCCAGCAGCCAAGCTCTATCGATTTGGGACAGGGTGGGCAATGAGCAGTTCTTC.

This clonotype came up a few times. The chain links TRBV5-1 to TRBJ1-1; 7 positions agree with TRBD1. The CDR3 is made up of 17 amino acids. V shed 4 bases, J shed 0 bases, and the junction held 12 bases outside the gene matches. Germline assignment: CDR1 SGHRS and CDR2 YFSETQ. The CDR3 region is CASSPGTAISLNTEAFF. The CDR3 coding sequence is TGCGCCAGCAGCCCCGGGACAGCAATCTCCCTGAACACTGAAGCTTTCTTT.

The chain links TRBV11-3 to TRBJ2-1, with 9 bases identical to TRBD1. The CDR3 has 17 amino acids. The germline CDR1 and CDR2 sequences are SGHNT and YENEEA. Germline trimming cut 0 bases from V and 4 bases from J; bases unmatched to any gene: 7. Here the CDR3 reads CASSLEPGQGGYNEQFF. The CDR3 DNA sequence: TGTGCCAGCAGCTTAGAACCGGGACAGGGAGGGTACAATGAGCAGTTCTTC.